This T cell receptor (beta chain) was sequenced for a study of cytomegalovirus exposure and HLA in healthy donors (dated by TCRdb to about 2017). A note on the overall study: According to an earlier analysis of several hundred of the donors, about 180 million T cells yielded 90 million to 140 million unique TCR beta sequences and about 300 Gb of sequence data. An earlier analysis of approximately 500 of the donors applied high-throughput TCR beta sequencing to assess whether each TCR beta V gene segment acted as functional or pseudogenic. Four or five DR-DQ haplotypes were handled as single units for association and clustering, since linkage in the cohort was strong. The study aimed to test whether cataloging public T cell receptors could reveal signatures of past pathogen exposure. HLA typing included class I and class II loci at four-digit resolution. The later analysis used no new phenotypic data to find candidate immune exposures, relying instead on TCR beta sequences and their occurrence across donors. All discovery cohort repertoires had been generated on a single sequencing platform. A later analysis re-analyzed previously published TCR beta repertoires from about 730 donors and added high-resolution HLA genotyping to study TCR occurrence patterns. Using immunosequencing, the study profiled T cell repertoires from around 670 subjects and related those repertoires to cytomegalovirus serostatus. Besides the first cohort of around 700 subjects, a separate validation cohort made up of over 95 different subjects was used. Genome-wide SNP genotypes for about three fifths of the roughly 700 donors were used in a later genetic analysis, which treated that subset as a discovery cohort. High-throughput TCR immunosequencing, statistical association of individual TCRs with disease status, and machine learning were combined to predict cytomegalovirus infection status. Around 300 gigabases of sequencing data and approximately 84 million unique TCR sequences were included in an early release covering 550 to 650 HLA-typed donors. Of the 350 to 400 genotyped donors, over 65% fell in the genetic ancestry cluster associated with self-reported Caucasian donors. Donor age, sex, ethnicity and CMV serostatus were compiled together with the repertoire data. Among 300 to 500 genotyped donors of the cohort, an average of around 220,000 unique TCR beta nucleotide sequences was sequenced per donor, of which about 18% were non-productive. The number of donors typed differed by locus, with about 629-630 for A, B, C, DRB1 and DQB1, roughly 520 for DQA1, 600 to 610 for DPA1, and some 440 for DPB1.

The sample holds one count of this clone. There is no known antigen for this receptor. No much larger clonotype is one base removed from it; base qualities were not supplied. The CDR3 sequence holds 12 residues, the cysteine and phenylalanine included. Of the read, only the CDR3 DNA is kept; its 36 bases are in frame from base 1. The V end loses 2 bases and the J end loses 7 bases, and a stretch of 7 bases separates them. Reading the germline V gene gives CDR1 SGHRS and CDR2 YFSETQ. The library came from the immunoSEQ multiplex PCR assay. A mixture of 60 forward primers for TCR Vbeta segments and 13 reverse primers for TCR Jbeta segments was used in the multiplex PCR. Amplification of the CDR3 region of rearranged TCR beta genes was performed with a multiplex PCR assay on genomic DNA. The Illumina HiSeq System was used to sequence the amplified TCR beta libraries as 87-base-pair reads. The source study handled its data this way. A later analysis tallied roughly 80 million unique TCR beta chains across the 640 or so repertoires, and about 12 million of those chains were shared by two or more donors. Raw reads were error-corrected and collapsed into unique sequences with a nearest-neighbor algorithm that merged closely related sequences to remove PCR and sequencing errors. V, D and J gene segments were assigned by aligning CDR3 sequences to IMGT reference sequences. For a sequence to be retained, at least a six-nucleotide match to both a V gene segment and a J gene segment was required. Rearrangements were called productive when the CDR3 lacked stop codons and stayed in frame with V and J; all others were non-productive. Following IMGT convention, CDR3 was defined as the stretch from the second conserved V-encoded cysteine up to the conserved J-encoded phenylalanine. In an earlier analysis of 550 to 650 of the donors, sequences lacking an unambiguous match to a single V gene segment were excluded. In an earlier analysis of 587 of the donors, a V segment was called functional when productive rearrangements were above 56.7%, and segregating when the standard deviation between donors exceeded 5%. A statistical classification framework was built to diagnose cytomegalovirus status from the catalog of TCR beta chain sequences. In a later analysis, TCR nucleotide sequences were compared against IMGT/GENE-DB human TR gene sequences so that V and J genes could be assigned. In a later analysis, CDR3 sequences and most-parsimonious VDJ recombination scenarios were assigned using the TCRdist pipeline. In a later analysis, each TCR beta chain was defined by its CDR3 amino acid sequence together with its V-gene family, and reads lacking a unique V-gene family were excluded. As a way to deal with suspected cross-contamination and a sequencing artifact, a later analysis dropped under 600 nucleotide sequences that were highly shared and had low generation probability. In a later analysis, a clonal expansion index for each public chain was calculated from normalized within-repertoire ranks of inferred template counts. Generation probabilities in a later analysis came from a VDJ recombination model fitted to out-of-frame rearrangements, and those results were checked against IGoR. In a later analysis, hypergeometric tests were used to score TCR-TCR, TCR-HLA and TCR-CMV co-occurrence, with a repertoire-size bias correction applied to TCR pairs. False discovery rates were estimated in a later analysis by permuting HLA or CMV assignments 20 times. A later analysis grouped co-occurring TCRs with DBSCAN, adding TCRdist sequence similarity when clustering within HLA-allele-positive subsets. For co-occurrence clustering, repertoires with fewer than 30,000 or more than 120,000 public chains were excluded, along with roughly 5 repertoires with anomalous nucleotide sharing. Imported from immuneACCESS, the table was reduced by TCRdb to in-frame sequences with V and J called. These copies leave out some clones; in studies compared against another copy, an unresolved V gene accounts for under half, and the cause of the remainder is not known. That table supplies the V and J calls and clone size; D and trimming were determined from the DNA. The sample has about 170,000 clones on record, approximately 71% of them singletons. 5.4% of the sample lies in the top ten.

The cohort comprised more than 550 healthy bone marrow donors. At the time of sampling, every cohort member was nominally healthy, though immune exposures that went unrecorded were likely present. The donor was CMV seropositive and was included in the group of 290 or so seropositive cohort members. A peripheral blood sample was provided by each donor, and peripheral blood mononuclear cells were used for TCR beta sequencing. The Qiagen DNeasy Blood Extraction Kit was used to extract genomic DNA from the blood cell samples. General conclusions and limits of the study: The authors suggested that the approach could potentially be generalized to other disease states and immunological phenotypes. Seventeen rarely observed V segments, including chromosome 9 orphons, were excluded from the earlier analysis of about 610 of the donors because counts were too low. Linkage disequilibrium might explain the correlated functional status among segregating V segments, but an unknown experimental factor could not be ruled out. In an earlier analysis of about 550 of the donors, most TCR beta V segments were observed in productive rearrangements about 87% or about 30% of the time, broadly matching IMGT annotations. Only TCR beta chains were sequenced in this cohort, and the absence of alpha or paired-chain data limited detectable features. Immune exposure information for the cohort was limited to CMV serostatus. A further reported finding was that TCR beta sequences accurately predicted the HLA-A and HLA-B alleles for most subjects in the first cohort. Assigning TCR associations to individual alleles was difficult when HLA alleles, especially DR and DQ, strongly co-occurred. A later genetic analysis reported fewer N-insertions in productive TCRs among donors in an Asian-associated ancestry cluster than the 666-donor mean. In a later analysis, TCR association rates were found to vary across HLA loci, with the most associated TCRs seen for DRB1 alleles and the fewest for HLA-C alleles. According to a later analysis, most CMV-associated TCR beta chains appeared to be HLA-restricted, and the HLA associations seemed to be driven largely by CMV exposure. In vitro tests confirmed that a few of the cytomegalovirus-associated TCR beta chains recognize cytomegalovirus antigens. The study listed approximately 150 TCR beta chains as associated with cytomegalovirus. A later analysis associated 15,000 to 20,000 TCR beta sequences with specific HLA alleles at a false discovery rate of 0.05. In a later genetic analysis, a missense DCLRE1C variant was associated with V-gene and J-gene trimming of TCR beta chains, and the association was replicated in an independent cohort. Because some donors lacked HLA typing at each locus, the association tests relied only on the typed subset. Most TCR sequences were seen in very few donors, while some public TCRs were found in many individuals. A cluster of highly shared sequence variants was judged likely to represent a technical artifact of the sequencing pipeline. Sequencing depth was assumed to be roughly uniform across donors in the presence/absence analyses, though that assumption may not hold. A later analysis found that HLA-associated TCR beta chains were more clonally expanded and had lower generation probabilities than equally common non-associated chains. The 87-base-pair reads could not distinguish some IMGT-functional V segments, including TRBV6-2 and TRBV6-3, so those segments were excluded. In both the original and validation cohorts, the classifier was reported to diagnose cytomegalovirus status with high specificity and sensitivity. According to a later analysis, parvovirus B19, influenza, CMV and Epstein-Barr virus appeared linked to several top co-occurrence clusters.

The sample taken for sequencing was PBMCs. The chain is assembled from TRBV5-1 and TRBJ2-1, with TRBD1 as a weak D call on 5 bases. This TCR was recovered from a woman aged 18-35 years in good health and CMV-seropositive. CDR3 protein: CASSFDRNEQFF. In nucleotides, the sequence is TGCGCCAGCAGCTTTGACAGAAATGAGCAGTTCTTC.